This TCR beta chain came from a study of T cells in Graves' hyperthyroidism and ophthalmopathy. General study results and limits: Among thyroid clonotypes expanded above 0.001, most also appeared in blood.

The CDR3 is 15 residues long. Germline V gene lookup returns CDR1 SGDLS and CDR2 YYNGEE. V lost 2 bases to trimming and J lost 4 bases, with 15 bases between them. This clonotype was observed many times. Its antigen is unidentified. Those patients with uncontrolled infection, other autoimmune disease, pregnancy or lactation were excluded. The study collected blood at first hyperthyroidism diagnosis, before any ophthalmopathy symptoms arose. Amplified regions were TCR beta CDR3 sequences from RNA transcripts. Researchers ran a first-round RT-PCR on the TCR CDR3 using the HTBI primer set. Each CDR3 protein is one row after TCRdb ran MiXCR on the multiplex PCR reads. This sample carries about 260,000 distinct CDR3 sequences, 20% to 30% of them seen once, and the ten largest clones take about 30%.

The chain employs TRBV9 and TRBJ2-5, with D possibly being TRBD1 (6 bases). This clonotype was sampled from a man in his forties with Graves' hyperthyroidism that later progressed to Graves' ophthalmopathy. The sample comprised blood. As DNA, the CDR3 is TGTGCCAGCAGCGTCACAGGGCATTCCCTAGAGACCCAGTACTTC. It encodes CASSVTGHSLETQYF. The complete variable domain, with remaining parts taken from reference TRBV9 and TRBJ2-5, reads DSGVTQTPKHLITATGQRVTLRCSPRSGDLSVYWYQQSLDQGLQFLIQYYNGEERAKGNILERFSAQQFPDLHSELNLSSLELGDSALYFCASSVTGHSLETQYFGPGTRLLVL.